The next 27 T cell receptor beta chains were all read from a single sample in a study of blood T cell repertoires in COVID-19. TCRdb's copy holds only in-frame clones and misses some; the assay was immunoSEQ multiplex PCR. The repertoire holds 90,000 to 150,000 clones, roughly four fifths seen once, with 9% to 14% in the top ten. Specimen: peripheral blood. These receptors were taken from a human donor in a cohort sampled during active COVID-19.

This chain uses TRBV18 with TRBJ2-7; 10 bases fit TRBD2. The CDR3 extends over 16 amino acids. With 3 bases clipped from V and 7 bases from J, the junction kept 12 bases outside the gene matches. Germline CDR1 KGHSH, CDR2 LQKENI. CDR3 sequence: CASSPNSSGGVREQYF. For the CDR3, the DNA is TGTGCCAGCTCACCGAATTCCAGCGGGGGGGTGAGGGAGCAGTACTTC.

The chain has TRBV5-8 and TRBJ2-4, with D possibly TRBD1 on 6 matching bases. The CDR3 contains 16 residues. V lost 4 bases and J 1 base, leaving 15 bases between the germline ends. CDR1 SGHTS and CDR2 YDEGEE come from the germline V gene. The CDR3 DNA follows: TGTGCCAGCAGCGCCACAGGGTATAATGCCAAAAACATTCAGTACTTC. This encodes CASSATGYNAKNIQYF.

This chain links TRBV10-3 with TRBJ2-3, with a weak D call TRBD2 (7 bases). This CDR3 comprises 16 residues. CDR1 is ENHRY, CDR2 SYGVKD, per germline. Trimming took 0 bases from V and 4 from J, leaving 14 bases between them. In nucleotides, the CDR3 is TGTGCCATCAGTGAGTCGAACCGGGGGGCCTCAGATACGCAGTATTTT. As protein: CAISESNRGASDTQYF.

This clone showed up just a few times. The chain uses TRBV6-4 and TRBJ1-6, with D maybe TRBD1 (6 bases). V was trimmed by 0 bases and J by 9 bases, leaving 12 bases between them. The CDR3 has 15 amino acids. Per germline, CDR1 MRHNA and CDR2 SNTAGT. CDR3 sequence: CASSDSTGWGSPLHF. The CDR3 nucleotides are TGTGCCAGCAGTGACTCGACAGGTTGGGGTTCACCCCTCCACTTT.

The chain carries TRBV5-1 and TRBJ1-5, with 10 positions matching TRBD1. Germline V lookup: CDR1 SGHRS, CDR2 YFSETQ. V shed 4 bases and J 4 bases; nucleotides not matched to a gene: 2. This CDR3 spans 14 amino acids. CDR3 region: CASSRTGGNQPQHF. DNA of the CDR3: TGCGCCAGCAGCCGGACAGGGGGAAATCAGCCCCAGCATTTT.

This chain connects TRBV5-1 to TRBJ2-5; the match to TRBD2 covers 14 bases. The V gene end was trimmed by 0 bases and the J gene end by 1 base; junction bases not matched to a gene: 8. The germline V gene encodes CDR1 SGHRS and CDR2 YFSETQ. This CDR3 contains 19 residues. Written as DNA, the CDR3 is TGCGCCAGCAGCTTGGCCGGGACTAGCGGGGGTGGTCTCCAAGAGACCCAGTACTTC. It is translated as CASSLAGTSGGGLQETQYF.

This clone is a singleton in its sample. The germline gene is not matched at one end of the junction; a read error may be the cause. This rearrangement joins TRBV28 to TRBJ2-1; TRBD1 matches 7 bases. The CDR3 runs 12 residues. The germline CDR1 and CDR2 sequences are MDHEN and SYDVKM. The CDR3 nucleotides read TGCTCGGACAGGACCACATACAATGAGCAGTTCTTC. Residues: CSDRTTYNEQFF.

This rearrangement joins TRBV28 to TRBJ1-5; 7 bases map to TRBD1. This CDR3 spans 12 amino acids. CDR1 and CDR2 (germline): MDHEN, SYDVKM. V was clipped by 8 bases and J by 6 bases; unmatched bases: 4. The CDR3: CASRQGPQPQHF. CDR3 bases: TGTGCCAGCCGACAGGGCCCTCAGCCCCAGCATTTT.

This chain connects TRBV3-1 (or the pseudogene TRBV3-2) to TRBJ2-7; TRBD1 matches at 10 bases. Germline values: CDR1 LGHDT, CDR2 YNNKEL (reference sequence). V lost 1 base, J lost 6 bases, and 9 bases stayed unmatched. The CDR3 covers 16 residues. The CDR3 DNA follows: TGTGCCAGCAGCCAAGCCCCGGGACAGGGGAAGTCCGAGCAGTACTTC. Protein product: CASSQAPGQGKSEQYF.

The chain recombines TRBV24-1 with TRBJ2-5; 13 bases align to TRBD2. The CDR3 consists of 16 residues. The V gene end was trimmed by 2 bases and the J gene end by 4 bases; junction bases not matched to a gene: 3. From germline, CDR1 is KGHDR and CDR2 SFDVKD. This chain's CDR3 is CATSDWTSGGRETQYF. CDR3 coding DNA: TGTGCCACCAGTGATTGGACTAGCGGGGGCCGAGAGACCCAGTACTTC.

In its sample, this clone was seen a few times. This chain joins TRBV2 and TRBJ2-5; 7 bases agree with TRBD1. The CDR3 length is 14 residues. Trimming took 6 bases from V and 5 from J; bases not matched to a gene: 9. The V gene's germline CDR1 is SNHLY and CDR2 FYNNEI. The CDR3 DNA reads TGTGCCAGCAGCAAGGGGGCTCTCGAGGAGACCCAGTACTTC. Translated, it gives CASSKGALEETQYF.

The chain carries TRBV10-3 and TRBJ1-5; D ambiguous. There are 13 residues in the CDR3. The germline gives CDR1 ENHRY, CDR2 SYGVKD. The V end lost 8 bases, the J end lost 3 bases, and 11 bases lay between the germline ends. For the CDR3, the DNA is TGTGCCATCGCTTTCGACACCAATCAGCCCCAGCATTTT. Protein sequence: CAIAFDTNQPQHF.

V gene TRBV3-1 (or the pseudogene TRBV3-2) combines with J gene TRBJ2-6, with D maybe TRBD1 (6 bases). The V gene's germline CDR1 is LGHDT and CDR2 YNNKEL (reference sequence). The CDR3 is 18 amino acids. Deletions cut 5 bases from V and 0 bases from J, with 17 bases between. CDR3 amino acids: CASSAQGTRSSGANVLTF. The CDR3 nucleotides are TGTGCCAGCAGCGCCCAGGGGACGCGAAGCTCTGGGGCCAACGTCCTGACTTTC.

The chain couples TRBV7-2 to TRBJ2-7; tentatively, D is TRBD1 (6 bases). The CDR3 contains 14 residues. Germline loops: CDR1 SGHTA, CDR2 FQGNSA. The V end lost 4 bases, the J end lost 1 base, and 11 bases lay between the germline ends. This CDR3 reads CASSSRTASYEQYF. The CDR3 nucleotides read TGTGCCAGCAGCTCTAGGACAGCTTCCTACGAGCAGTACTTC.

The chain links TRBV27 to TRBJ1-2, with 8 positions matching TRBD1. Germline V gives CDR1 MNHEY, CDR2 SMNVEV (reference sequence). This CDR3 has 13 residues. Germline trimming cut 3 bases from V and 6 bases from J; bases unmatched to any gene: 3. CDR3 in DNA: TGTGCCAGCAGTTTCCCACAGGGGGATGGCTACACCTTC. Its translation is CASSFPQGDGYTF.

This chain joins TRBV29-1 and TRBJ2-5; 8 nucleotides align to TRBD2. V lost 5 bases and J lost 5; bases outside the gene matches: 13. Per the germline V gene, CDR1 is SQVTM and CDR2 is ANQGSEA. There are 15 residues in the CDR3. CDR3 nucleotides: TGCAGCGTTTCGCCCTCGGGGGGGGAGGCGGAGACCCAGTACTTC. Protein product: CSVSPSGGEAETQYF.

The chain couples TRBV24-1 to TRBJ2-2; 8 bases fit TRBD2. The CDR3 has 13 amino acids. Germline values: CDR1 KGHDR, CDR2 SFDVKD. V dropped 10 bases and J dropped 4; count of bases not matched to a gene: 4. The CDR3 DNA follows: TGTGCCACGCGGGGGGCGGGCACCGGGGAGCTGTTTTTT. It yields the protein CATRGAGTGELFF.

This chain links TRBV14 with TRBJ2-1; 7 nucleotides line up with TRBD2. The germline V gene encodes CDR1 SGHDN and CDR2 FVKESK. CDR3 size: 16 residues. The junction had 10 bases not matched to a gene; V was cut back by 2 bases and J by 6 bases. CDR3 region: CASSQFEGTNTNEQFF. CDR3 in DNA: TGTGCCAGCAGCCAATTTGAAGGGACTAATACCAATGAGCAGTTCTTC.

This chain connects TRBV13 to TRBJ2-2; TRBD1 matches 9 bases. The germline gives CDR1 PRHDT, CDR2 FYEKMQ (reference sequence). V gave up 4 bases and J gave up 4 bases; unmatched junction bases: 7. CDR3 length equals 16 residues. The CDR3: CASSSTGTGFTGELFF. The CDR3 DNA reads TGTGCCAGCAGCTCGACCGGGACAGGGTTCACCGGGGAGCTGTTTTTT.

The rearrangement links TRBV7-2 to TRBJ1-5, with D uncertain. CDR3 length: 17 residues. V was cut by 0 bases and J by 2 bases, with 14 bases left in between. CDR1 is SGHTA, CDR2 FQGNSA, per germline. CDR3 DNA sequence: TGTGCCAGCAGCTTAGCCACCATCGGTTCTGGCAATCAGCCCCAGCATTTT. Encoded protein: CASSLATIGSGNQPQHF.

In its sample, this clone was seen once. The CDR3 nucleotides read TGTGCCAGCAGAGGACAGGGTTCCGACACCGGGGAGCTGTTTTTT. Translating gives CASRGQGSDTGELFF. The J gene is TRBJ2-2, the V gene TRBV2, with 8 bases fitting TRBD1. The CDR3 has 15 amino acids. Germline-derived CDR1 and CDR2 are SNHLY and FYNNEI. J lost 3 bases, V lost 6 bases, and 6 bases had no gene match.

This chain's CDR3 is CASSLQGGTSYEQYF. CDR3 sequence (DNA): TGTGCCAGCAGCTTACAGGGGGGAACCTCCTACGAGCAGTACTTC. The chain employs TRBV13 and TRBJ2-7; a possible D gene is TRBD1 (7 bases). Trimming removed 2 bases from V and 0 bases from J, with 11 bases in between. CDR1 is PRHDT and CDR2 is FYEKMQ in the germline V gene (reference sequence). CDR3 size: 15 residues.

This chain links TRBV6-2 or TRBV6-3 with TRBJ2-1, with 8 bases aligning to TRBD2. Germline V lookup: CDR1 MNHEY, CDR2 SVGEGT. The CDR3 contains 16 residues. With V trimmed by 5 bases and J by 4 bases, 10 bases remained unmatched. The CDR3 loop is CASSQGGGGRYNEQFF. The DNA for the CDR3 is TGTGCCAGCAGTCAGGGTGGCGGGGGGCGGTACAATGAGCAGTTCTTC.

In nucleotides, the CDR3 is TGTGCCAGCAGCCCGCCGGGACAATTGAACACTGAAGCTTTCTTT. The encoded protein is CASSPPGQLNTEAFF. The gene calls are TRBV28 and TRBJ1-1; tentative D call: TRBD1 (6 bases). From germline, CDR1 is MDHEN and CDR2 SYDVKM. Trimming stripped 6 bases from V and 0 bases from J, with 14 bases between. This CDR3 spans 15 amino acids.

The CDR3 bases are TGTGCCAGCTCACCTTGGCTAGCGGGGGGTCACGAGCAGTACTTC. As protein: CASSPWLAGGHEQYF. This chain joins TRBV18 and TRBJ2-7; 11 nucleotides align to TRBD2. From germline, CDR1 is KGHSH and CDR2 LQKENI. The V and J ends lost 3 bases and 5 bases, in that order; junction bases with no gene match: 6. CDR3 size: 15 residues.

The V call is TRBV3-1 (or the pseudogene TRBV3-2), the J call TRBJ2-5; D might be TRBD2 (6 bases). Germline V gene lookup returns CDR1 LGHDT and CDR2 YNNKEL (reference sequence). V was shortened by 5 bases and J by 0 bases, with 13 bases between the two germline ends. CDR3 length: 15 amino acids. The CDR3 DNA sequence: TGTGCCAGCAGCAGATCGGGACTGAACCAAGAGACCCAGTACTTC. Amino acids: CASSRSGLNQETQYF.

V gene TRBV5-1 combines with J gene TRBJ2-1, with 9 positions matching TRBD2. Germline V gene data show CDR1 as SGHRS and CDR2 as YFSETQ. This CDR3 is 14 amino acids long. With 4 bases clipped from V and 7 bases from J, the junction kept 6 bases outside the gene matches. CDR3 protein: CASSAGGPANEQFF. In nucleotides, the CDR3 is TGCGCCAGCAGCGCGGGGGGGCCGGCGAATGAGCAGTTCTTC.